This T cell receptor beta chain was sequenced during a study of blood T cell repertoires in COVID-19. The V gene end was trimmed by 1 base and the J gene end by 4 bases; junction bases not matched to a gene: 2. This CDR3 has 15 residues. In germline, CDR1 is SSHAT, CDR2 FNYEAQ (reference sequence). Clones were read by immunoSEQ multiplex PCR, and TCRdb kept only the in-frame ones, dropping some. The sample holds just under 60,000 clones; approximately 84% are singletons and the top ten take about 9.2%. This chain joins TRBV7-7 and TRBJ2-2; TRBD1 matches at 8 bases. Sequencing was done on a sample of peripheral blood. This receptor was taken from an elderly man with COVID-19, enrolled during active disease. CDR3 sequence: CASSLDRGSTGELFF. The CDR3 DNA follows: TGTGCCAGCAGCTTAGACAGGGGGAGCACCGGGGAGCTGTTTTTT.